This T cell receptor (beta chain) was captured in a study of T cell responses to AZD1222 COVID-19 vaccine. Whole-study findings and limits: A rise in Spike-specific TCR breadth and depth followed two AZD1222 doses.

As regards this clone: The target antigen is unknown.

Method: immunoSEQ multiplex PCR; TCRdb's copy keeps in-frame clones and lacks some. Of 150,000 or so clones listed, about nine tenths are singletons. V was pared by 3 bases and J by 6 bases, with 13 bases of the junction left unmatched. CDR1 and CDR2 from the germline V gene are DFQATT and SNEGSKA (reference sequence). This CDR3 has 15 amino acids. The rearrangement joins TRBV20-1 to TRBJ1-2, with 7 bases lining up with TRBD1. This TCR was recovered from an adult who received the AZD1222 COVID-19 vaccine. The source was peripheral blood, collected 28 days after the second AZD1222 dose. The CDR3 sequence: CSASRGVGGGNGYTF. DNA of the CDR3: TGCAGTGCTAGTCGCGGGGTCGGAGGGGGCAATGGCTACACCTTC.